This T cell receptor (beta chain) was captured by sequencing in a study of blood T cell repertoires in COVID-19. Study overall: PBMCs, B-cell-depleted T cells, or T cells provided the cDNA or gDNA that made up the material.

Original data processing: Estimated nucleated cell counts came from reference gene primer amplification. The protocol was immunoSEQ multiplex PCR, while the TCRdb copy is restricted to in-frame clones and leaves out a portion. The DNA was the basis for D and trimming; V, J and clone size are from that table. The table shows roughly 370,000 clones, with 87% occurring only once. Participants were placed into cohorts based on the clinical history they reported. Cohort 3 donors counted as recovered after two negative PCRs, clearance, or resolved symptoms. The V gene's germline CDR1 is SGHTA and CDR2 FQGNSA. CDR3 length: 13 residues. Trimming stripped 6 bases from V and 0 bases from J, with 8 bases between.

Sequencing was carried out using PBMCs or T cells enriched from blood (not recorded which). The sequence was obtained from a woman aged 45-65 years who had recovered from COVID-19. The chain joins TRBV7-2 to TRBJ1-2; D remains unclear. CDR3 region: CASSSPANYGYTF. The CDR3 DNA sequence: TGTGCCAGCAGTTCCCCAGCTAACTATGGCTACACCTTC.